This is a list of T cell receptor beta chains from one sample in a study of cytomegalovirus exposure and HLA in healthy donors. Libraries were prepared by immunoSEQ multiplex PCR; TCRdb keeps only in-frame clonotypes and omits some of them. The sample includes 40,000 to 55,000 clones, approximately 70% of them seen just once. Material for sequencing was PBMCs. The source of these receptors is a woman between 50 and 59 years old in good health and CMV-seronegative. Each CDR3 is given with its conserved first and last residue. The D gene is left open where the match is weak. A clone size is listed for some rows: how often the clone was seen (once, few, many), or a class if it is expanded.

abundance | j_gene | d_gene | v_gene | CDR3nt | CDR3aa
NA | TRBJ2-1 | TRBD1 | TRBV7-3 | TGTGCCAGCAGCGTAGGACAGGGGGCGCTAGGCAATGAGCAGTTCTTC | CASSVGQGALGNEQFF
NA | TRBJ1-5 | NA | TRBV19 | TGTGCCAGTAGTATAGAGACCTTTAGAGGTAATCAGCCCCAGCATTTT | CASSIETFRGNQPQHF
NA | TRBJ2-1 | TRBD2 | TRBV2 | TGTGCCAGCAGGAGGGGACTAGCGGGAGGCAATGAGCAGTTCTTC | CASRRGLAGGNEQFF
NA | TRBJ2-7 | NA | TRBV27 | TGTGCCAGCAGCGCTAGGGGGTACGAGCAGTACTTC | CASSARGYEQYF
NA | TRBJ2-7 | TRBD1 | TRBV27 | TGTGCCAGCAGCAGGTCCCCCGGGACAGAATACGAGCAGTACTTC | CASSRSPGTEYEQYF
once | TRBJ2-3 | NA | TRBV18 | TGTGCCAGCTCATTCTCCGGGGAGACCACAGATACGCAGTATTTT | CASSFSGETTDTQYF
NA | TRBJ1-1 | NA | TRBV28 | TGTGCCAGCAGTTTTAGGAGCACCAACACTGAAGCTTTCTTT | CASSFRSTNTEAFF
NA | TRBJ1-2 | NA | TRBV19 | TGTGCCAGTAGTATGGGAGAGACTGAGCACTATGGCTACACCTTC | CASSMGETEHYGYTF
NA | TRBJ2-2 | NA | TRBV27 | TGTGCCAGCAGTTTAACCGGACACCTACTCACCGGGGAGCTGTTTTTT | CASSLTGHLLTGELFF
NA | TRBJ1-2 | NA | TRBV7-9 | TGTGCCAGCAGCTCCCGACAGGATGGCTACACCTTC | CASSSRQDGYTF
NA | TRBJ1-1 | NA | TRBV28 | TGTGCCAGCAGTTTCCCACTAGGACAGCCCGGGCCCGGGAACACTGAAGCTTTCTTT | CASSFPLGQPGPGNTEAFF
NA | TRBJ2-1 | TRBD2 | TRBV28 | TGTGCCAGCAGTTTGTTTACTAGCGGGAGCTACAATGAGCAGTTCTTC | CASSLFTSGSYNEQFF
NA | TRBJ1-2 | NA | TRBV7-2 | TGTGCCAGCAGCTTAGCAGGGGTTAGCTATGGCTACACCTTC | CASSLAGVSYGYTF
few | TRBJ2-7 | TRBD2 | TRBV5-1 | TGCGCCAGCAGGCTCATCATAGCGGGAGGGCCGGACGAGCAGTACTTC | CASRLIIAGGPDEQYF
NA | TRBJ2-1 | TRBD2 | TRBV7-8 | TGTGCCAGCAGCCGGTTCGGGGGGGATGAGCAGTTCTTC | CASSRFGGDEQFF
NA | TRBJ1-1 | TRBD1 | TRBV9 | TGTGCCAGCAGCGCAACACAGGGGGCACGTGAAGCTTTCTTT | CASSATQGAREAFF
few | TRBJ2-7 | NA | TRBV28 | TGTGCCAGCAGCCCCCTCGGACAGACCTACGAGCAGTACTTC | CASSPLGQTYEQYF
NA | TRBJ2-5 | TRBD2 | TRBV5-1 | TGCGCCAGCAGCTTGTCAATGGGAGGGCCCCAGTACTTC | CASSLSMGGPQYF
NA | TRBJ2-3 | NA | TRBV5-1 | TGCGCCAGCAGCCCGGGGTCCACAGATACGCAGTATTTT | CASSPGSTDTQYF
NA | TRBJ1-2 | NA | TRBV6-6 | TGTGCCAGCAGTTACCCTGAGGGGGTGTGGGGCTACACCTTC | CASSYPEGVWGYTF
NA | TRBJ2-2 | NA | TRBV6-1 | TGTGCCAGCGGCCGGGGTTGGACCGGGGAGCTGTTTTTT | CASGRGWTGELFF
NA | TRBJ2-1 | NA | TRBV25-1 | TGTGCCAGCAGTGCCTTTCTAGAGCAGAATGAGCAGTTCTTC | CASSAFLEQNEQFF
NA | TRBJ2-1 | TRBD2 | TRBV6-1 | TGTGCCAGCAGTGAATACACTAGCGGGGGGGTGAATGAGCAGTTCTTC | CASSEYTSGGVNEQFF
NA | TRBJ2-3 | TRBD2 | TRBV5-5 | TGTGCCAGCAGCTTGGATCGGACTAGCGGCAATACGCAGTATTTT | CASSLDRTSGNTQYF
few | TRBJ1-2 | TRBD1 | TRBV6-5 | TGTGCCAGCAGTTACTCGGGGACAGTACTCTATGGCTACACCTTC | CASSYSGTVLYGYTF
few | TRBJ2-2 | TRBD1 | TRBV6-4 | TGTGCCAGCAAACTGACAGGGACGGACGGGGAGCTGTTTTTT | CASKLTGTDGELFF
NA | TRBJ2-5 | TRBD1 | TRBV4-2 | TGTGCCAGCAGCCAAGACCCAGGGGGCGGTGAGACCCAGTACTTC | CASSQDPGGGETQYF
once | TRBJ1-6 | NA | TRBV11-1 | TGTGCCAGCAGTCGGGACTCGAGCTCCTATAATTCACCCCTCCACTTT | CASSRDSSSYNSPLHF
few | TRBJ2-7 | NA | TRBV7-9 | TGTGCCAGCAGCCATCGAGGGATTACCTACGAGCAGTACTTC | CASSHRGITYEQYF
NA | TRBJ2-7 | NA | TRBV28 | TGTGCCAGCAGTACTACAGGTACATACGAGCAGTACTTC | CASSTTGTYEQYF
NA | TRBJ1-5 | NA | TRBV6-5 | TGTGCCAGCAGTTACAGGGGTGTTAACCAGCCCCAGCATTTT | CASSYRGVNQPQHF
NA | TRBJ1-5 | NA | TRBV5-8 | TGTGCCAGCAGCCGTGAGCGGGGTCAGCCCCAGCATTTT | CASSRERGQPQHF
NA | TRBJ1-5 | NA | TRBV16 | TGTGCCAGCAGCCCCCGTGGCGGGCCTTATAGCAATCAGCCCCAGCATTTT | CASSPRGGPYSNQPQHF
NA | TRBJ1-3 | NA | TRBV30 | TGTGCCTGGGGAGATTCTGGAAACACCATATATTTT | CAWGDSGNTIYF
NA | TRBJ1-2 | NA | TRBV7-2 | TGTGCCAGCAGCCCAGGTTCCACACTGGTCTATGGCTACACCTTC | CASSPGSTLVYGYTF
few | TRBJ2-7 | NA | TRBV7-9 | TGTGCCAGCAGCAACGCAGGGTACGAGCAGTACTTC | CASSNAGYEQYF
NA | TRBJ1-5 | NA | TRBV19 | TGTGCCAGTAATGATCGAGGGCTTCAGCCCCAGCATTTT | CASNDRGLQPQHF
many | TRBJ1-1 | NA | TRBV21-1 | TGTGCCAGCAGTCATAGAGAGATAGCAGGGGGCGCGATGAACACTGAAGCTTTCTTT | CASSHREIAGGAMNTEAFF
NA | TRBJ1-1 | TRBD1 | TRBV19 | TGTGCCAGTAGTAACAGGGGATTGAACACTGAAGCTTTCTTT | CASSNRGLNTEAFF
NA | TRBJ2-3 | TRBD1 | TRBV9 | TGTGCCAGCAGCGCAGCACCGACAGGGACAGATACGCAGTATTTT | CASSAAPTGTDTQYF
few | TRBJ2-7 | NA | TRBV6-5 | TGTGCCAGCAGTGCCACAGGGTTCGCCGAGCAGTACTTC | CASSATGFAEQYF
few | TRBJ2-1 | NA | TRBV7-2 | TGTGCCAGCAGCTTACAGACAGGCTCCTACAATGAGCAGTTCTTC | CASSLQTGSYNEQFF
NA | TRBJ1-1 | TRBD1 | TRBV19 | TGTGCCAGTAGCGGACAGGGGATCACTGAAGCTTTCTTT | CASSGQGITEAFF
NA | TRBJ1-1 | NA | TRBV7-9 | TGTGCCAGCAGCCCGCCGAATGGGGGCTTGAACACTGAAGCTTTCTTT | CASSPPNGGLNTEAFF
NA | TRBJ2-5 | NA | TRBV7-2 | TGTGCCAGCAGCCCGACTCGGGAAGCGGAGACCCAGTACTTC | CASSPTREAETQYF
NA | TRBJ2-5 | NA | TRBV2 | TGTGCCAGCGGCCTGGAGAGCGGTGGGAAGACCCAGTACTTC | CASGLESGGKTQYF
NA | TRBJ2-5 | TRBD2 | TRBV4-3 | TGCGCCAGCAGCCCGGAGCCTAGCGGGACGATGGAGACCCAGTACTTC | CASSPEPSGTMETQYF
NA | TRBJ2-2 | NA | TRBV11-3 | TGTGCCAGCAGCCCCGGGACCGGGGAGCTGTTTTTT | CASSPGTGELFF
NA | TRBJ2-1 | NA | TRBV5-7 | TGTGCCAGCAGCGGCTGTAGGCTAGCCGATGAGCAGTTCTTC | CASSGCRLADEQFF
NA | TRBJ2-1 | NA | TRBV11-2 | TGTGCCAGCAGCTTAGCGGGAGTTTCCTACAATGAGCAGTTCTTC | CASSLAGVSYNEQFF
few | TRBJ2-7 | NA | TRBV30 | TGTGCCGGGGCCCGAGTAGGACGGATGGGGCTCGAGCAGTACTTC | CAGARVGRMGLEQYF